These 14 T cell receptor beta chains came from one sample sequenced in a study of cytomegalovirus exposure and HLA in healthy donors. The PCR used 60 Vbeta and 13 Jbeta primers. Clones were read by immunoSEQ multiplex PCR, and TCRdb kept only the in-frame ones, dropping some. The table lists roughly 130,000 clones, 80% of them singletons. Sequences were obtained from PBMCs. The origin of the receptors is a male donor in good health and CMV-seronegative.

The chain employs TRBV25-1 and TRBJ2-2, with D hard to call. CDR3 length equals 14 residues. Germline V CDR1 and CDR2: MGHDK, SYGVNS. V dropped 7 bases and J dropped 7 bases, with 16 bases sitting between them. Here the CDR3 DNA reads TGTGCCAGCAATGACCCCATAGTGCACGGGGAGCTGTTTTTT. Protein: CASNDPIVHGELFF. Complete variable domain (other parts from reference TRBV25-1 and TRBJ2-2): EADIYQTPRYLVIGTGKKITLECSQTMGHDKMYWYQQDPGMELHLIHYSYGVNSTEKGDLSSESTVSRIRTEHFPLTLESARPSHTSQYLCASNDPIVHGELFFGEGSRLTVL.

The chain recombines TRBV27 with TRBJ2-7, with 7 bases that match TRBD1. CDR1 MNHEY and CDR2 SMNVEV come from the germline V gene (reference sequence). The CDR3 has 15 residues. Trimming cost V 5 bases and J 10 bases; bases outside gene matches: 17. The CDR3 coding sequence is TGTGCCAGCAGTCTCGCCGGGACAGTGGGAAGCGTTCAGTACTTC. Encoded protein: CASSLAGTVGSVQYF.

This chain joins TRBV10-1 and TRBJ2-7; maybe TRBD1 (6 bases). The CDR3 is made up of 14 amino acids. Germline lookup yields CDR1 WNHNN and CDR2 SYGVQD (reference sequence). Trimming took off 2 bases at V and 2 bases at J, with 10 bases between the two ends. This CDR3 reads CASSEAGETYEQYF. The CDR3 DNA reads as TGCGCCAGCAGTGAGGCAGGGGAAACCTACGAGCAGTACTTC.

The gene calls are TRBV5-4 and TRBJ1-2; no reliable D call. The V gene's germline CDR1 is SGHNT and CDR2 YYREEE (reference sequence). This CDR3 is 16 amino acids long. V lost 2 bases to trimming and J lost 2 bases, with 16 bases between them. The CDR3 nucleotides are TGTGCCAGCAGCTTCAAAGTAAGCAGGATGAACTATGGCTACACCTTC. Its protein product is CASSFKVSRMNYGYTF.

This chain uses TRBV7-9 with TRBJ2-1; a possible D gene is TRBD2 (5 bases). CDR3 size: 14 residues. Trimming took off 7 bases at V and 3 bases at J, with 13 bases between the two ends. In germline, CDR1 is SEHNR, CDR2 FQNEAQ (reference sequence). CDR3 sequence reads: CASTYRDLYNEQFF. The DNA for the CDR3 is TGTGCCAGCACCTACCGGGATCTCTACAATGAGCAGTTCTTC.

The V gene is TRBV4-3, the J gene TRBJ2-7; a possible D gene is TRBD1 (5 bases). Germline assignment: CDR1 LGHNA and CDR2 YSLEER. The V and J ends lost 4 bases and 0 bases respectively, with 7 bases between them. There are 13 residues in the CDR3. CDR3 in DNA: TGCGCCAGCAGCCGGGGCAGCTCCTACGAGCAGTACTTC. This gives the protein CASSRGSSYEQYF.

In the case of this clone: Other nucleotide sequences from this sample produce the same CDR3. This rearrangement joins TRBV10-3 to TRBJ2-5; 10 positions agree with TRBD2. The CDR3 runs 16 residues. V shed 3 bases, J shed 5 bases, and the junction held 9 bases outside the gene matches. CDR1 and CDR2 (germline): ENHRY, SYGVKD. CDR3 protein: CAISDLELAGLETQYF. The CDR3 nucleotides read TGTGCCATCAGTGATTTGGAACTAGCGGGACTGGAGACCCAGTACTTC.

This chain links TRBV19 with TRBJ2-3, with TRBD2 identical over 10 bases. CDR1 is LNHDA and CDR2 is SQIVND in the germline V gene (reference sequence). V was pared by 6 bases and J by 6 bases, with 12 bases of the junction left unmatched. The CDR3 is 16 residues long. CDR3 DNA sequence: TGTGCCAGTAGCCCTAGCGGGAGCATGACGGGGGATACGCAGTATTTT. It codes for CASSPSGSMTGDTQYF.

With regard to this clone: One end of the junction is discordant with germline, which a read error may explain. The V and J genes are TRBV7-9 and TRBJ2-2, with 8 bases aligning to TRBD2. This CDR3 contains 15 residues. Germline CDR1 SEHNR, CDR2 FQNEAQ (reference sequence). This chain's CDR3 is CSSSLGSGKGGELFF. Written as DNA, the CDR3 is TGTTCCAGCAGCTTAGGTAGCGGGAAAGGCGGGGAGCTGTTTTTT.

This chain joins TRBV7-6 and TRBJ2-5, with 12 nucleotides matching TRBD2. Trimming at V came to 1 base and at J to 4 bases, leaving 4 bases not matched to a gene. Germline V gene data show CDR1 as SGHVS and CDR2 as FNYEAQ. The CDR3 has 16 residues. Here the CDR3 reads CASSLEPSGGGETQYF. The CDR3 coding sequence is TGTGCCAGCAGCTTAGAACCTAGCGGGGGGGGAGAGACCCAGTACTTC.

The CDR3 reads CASGPNRGIDQPQHF. CDR3 coding DNA: TGTGCCAGCGGTCCAAACAGGGGGATTGATCAGCCCCAGCATTTT. The chain has TRBV28 and TRBJ1-5; 8 bases agree with TRBD1. V shed 8 bases, J shed 5 bases, and the junction held 11 bases outside the gene matches. This CDR3 is 15 amino acids long. Germline lookup yields CDR1 MDHEN and CDR2 SYDVKM.

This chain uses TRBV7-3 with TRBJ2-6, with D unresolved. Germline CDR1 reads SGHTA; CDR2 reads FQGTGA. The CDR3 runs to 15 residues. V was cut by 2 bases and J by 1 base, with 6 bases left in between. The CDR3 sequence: CASSLDMSGANVLTF. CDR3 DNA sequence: TGTGCCAGCAGCTTAGACATGTCTGGGGCCAACGTCCTGACTTTC.

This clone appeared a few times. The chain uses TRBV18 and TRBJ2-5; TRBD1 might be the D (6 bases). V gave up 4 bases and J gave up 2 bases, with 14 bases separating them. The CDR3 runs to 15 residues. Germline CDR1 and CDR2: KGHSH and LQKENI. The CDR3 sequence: CASSQRRGQQETQYF. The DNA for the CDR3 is TGTGCCAGCTCACAACGGCGCGGACAGCAAGAGACCCAGTACTTC.

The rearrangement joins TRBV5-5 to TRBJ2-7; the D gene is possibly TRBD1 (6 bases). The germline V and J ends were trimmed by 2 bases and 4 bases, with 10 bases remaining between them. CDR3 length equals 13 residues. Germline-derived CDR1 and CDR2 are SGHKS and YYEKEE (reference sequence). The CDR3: CASSFSQGYEQYF. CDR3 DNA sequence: TGTGCCAGCAGCTTTAGTCAGGGGTACGAGCAGTACTTC.